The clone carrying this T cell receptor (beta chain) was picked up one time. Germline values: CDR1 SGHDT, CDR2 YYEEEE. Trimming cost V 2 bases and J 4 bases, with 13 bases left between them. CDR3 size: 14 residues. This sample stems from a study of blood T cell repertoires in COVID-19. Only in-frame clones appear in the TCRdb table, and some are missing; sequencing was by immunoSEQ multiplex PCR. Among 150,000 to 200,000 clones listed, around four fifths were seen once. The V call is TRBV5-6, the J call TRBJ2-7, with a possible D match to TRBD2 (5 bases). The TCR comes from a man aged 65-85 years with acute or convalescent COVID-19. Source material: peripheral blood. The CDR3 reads CASSLDGMAYEQYF. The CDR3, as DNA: TGTGCCAGCAGCTTAGACGGGATGGCTTACGAGCAGTACTTC. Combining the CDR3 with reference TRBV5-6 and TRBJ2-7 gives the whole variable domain DAGVTQSPTHLIKTRGQQVTLRCSPKSGHDTVSWYQQALGQGPQFIFQYYEEEERQRGNFPDRFSGHQFPNYSSELNVNALLLGDSALYLCASSLDGMAYEQYFGPGTRLTVT.